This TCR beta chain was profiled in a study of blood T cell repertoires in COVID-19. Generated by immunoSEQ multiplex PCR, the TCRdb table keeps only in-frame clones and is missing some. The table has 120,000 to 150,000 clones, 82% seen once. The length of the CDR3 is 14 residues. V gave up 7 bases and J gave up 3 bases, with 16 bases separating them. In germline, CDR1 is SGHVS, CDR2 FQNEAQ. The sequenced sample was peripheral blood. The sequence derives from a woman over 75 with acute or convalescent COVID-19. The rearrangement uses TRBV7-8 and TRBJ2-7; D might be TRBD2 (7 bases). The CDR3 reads CASTPRRGGYEQYF. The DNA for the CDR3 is TGTGCCAGCACCCCGCGGAGGGGGGGCTACGAGCAGTACTTC.